The present entry profiles one T cell receptor (beta chain) with its context. This sample was included in a study of shared clonotypes between healthy human individuals. V shed 5 bases and J shed 0 bases, with 8 bases lying between them. The germline gives CDR1 SGHAT, CDR2 FQNNGV. The CDR3 consists of 14 residues. Here immunoSEQ multiplex PCR was the method, and the copy in TCRdb shows in-frame clones only, minus some. This repertoire shows about 2 million clones, about 95% found once; its top ten account for 0.1% to 0.15%. The specimen was naive CD4+ T cells sorted from blood. Subset in this sample: CD45RA+ positively selected. The receptor comes from a man aged 18 to 35 in good health. V is TRBV11-2 and J is TRBJ2-4; D gene uncertain. The CDR3 region has the DNA TGTGCCAGCAGCCCGCAGTTAGCCAAAAACATTCAGTACTTC. It translates to CASSPQLAKNIQYF. Variable domain in full (rest from reference TRBV11-2 and TRBJ2-4): EAGVAQSPRYKIIEKRQSVAFWCNPISGHATLYWYQQILGQGPKLLIQFQNNGVVDDSQLPKDRFSAERLKGVDSTLKIQPAKLEDSAVYLCASSPQLAKNIQYFGAGTRLSVL.